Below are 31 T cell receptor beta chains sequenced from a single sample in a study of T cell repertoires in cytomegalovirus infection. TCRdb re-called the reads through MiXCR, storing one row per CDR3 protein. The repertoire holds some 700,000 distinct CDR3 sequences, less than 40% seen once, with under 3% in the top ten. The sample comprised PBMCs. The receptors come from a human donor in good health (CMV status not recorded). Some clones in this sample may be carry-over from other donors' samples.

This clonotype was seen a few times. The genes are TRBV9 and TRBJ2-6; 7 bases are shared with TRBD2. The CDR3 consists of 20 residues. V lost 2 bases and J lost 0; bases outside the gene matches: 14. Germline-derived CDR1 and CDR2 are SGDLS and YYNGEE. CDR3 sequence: CASSVLPGAGMSSGANVLTF. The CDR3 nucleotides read TGTGCCAGCAGCGTCCTCCCAGGAGCGGGGATGAGCTCTGGGGCCAACGTCCTGACTTTC.

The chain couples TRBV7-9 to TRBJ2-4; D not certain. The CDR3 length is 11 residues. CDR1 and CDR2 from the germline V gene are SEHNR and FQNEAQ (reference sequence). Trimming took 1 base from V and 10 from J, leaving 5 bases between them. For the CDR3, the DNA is TGTGCCAGCAGCTTAGATCGGATTCAGTACTTC. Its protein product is CASSLDRIQYF.

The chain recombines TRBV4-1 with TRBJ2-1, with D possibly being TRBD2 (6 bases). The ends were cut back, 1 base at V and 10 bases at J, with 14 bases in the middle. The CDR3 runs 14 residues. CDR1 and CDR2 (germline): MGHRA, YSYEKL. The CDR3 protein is CASSQVPSGVEQFF. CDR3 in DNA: TGCGCCAGCAGCCAAGTGCCCTCGGGAGTCGAGCAGTTCTTC.

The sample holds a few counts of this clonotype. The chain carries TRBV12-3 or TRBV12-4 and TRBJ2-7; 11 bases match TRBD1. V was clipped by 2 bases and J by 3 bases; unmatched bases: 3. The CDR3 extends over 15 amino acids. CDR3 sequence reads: CASSLPGQGVYEQYF. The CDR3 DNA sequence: TGTGCCAGCAGTTTACCGGGACAGGGGGTCTACGAGCAGTACTTC.

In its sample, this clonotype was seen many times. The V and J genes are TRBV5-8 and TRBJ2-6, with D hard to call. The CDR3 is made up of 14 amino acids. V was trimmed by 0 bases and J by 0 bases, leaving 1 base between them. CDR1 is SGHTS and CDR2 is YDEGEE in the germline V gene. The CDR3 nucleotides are TGTGCCAGCAGCTTGGCCTCTGGGGCCAACGTCCTGACTTTC. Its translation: CASSLASGANVLTF. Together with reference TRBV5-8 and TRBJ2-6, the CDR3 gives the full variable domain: EAGVTQSPTHLIKTRGQQATLRCSPISGHTSVYWYQQALGLGLQFLLWYDEGEERNRGNFPPRFSGRQFPNYSSELNVNALELEDSALYLCASSLASGANVLTFGAGSRLTVL.

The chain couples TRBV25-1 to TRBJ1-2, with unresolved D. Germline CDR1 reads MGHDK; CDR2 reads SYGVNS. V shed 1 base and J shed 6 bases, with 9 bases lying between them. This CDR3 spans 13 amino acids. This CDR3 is CASSELGSDGYTF. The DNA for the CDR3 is TGTGCCAGCAGTGAATTAGGCTCTGATGGCTACACCTTC.

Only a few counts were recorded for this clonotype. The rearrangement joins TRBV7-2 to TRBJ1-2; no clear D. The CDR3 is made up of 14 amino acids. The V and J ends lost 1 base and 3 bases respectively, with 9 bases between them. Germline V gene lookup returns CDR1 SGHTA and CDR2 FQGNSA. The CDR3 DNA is TGTGCCAGCAGCTTAGGGAGTGGGGACTATGGCTACACCTTC. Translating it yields CASSLGSGDYGYTF.

CDR3 loop: CASSLLSGQYYNEQFF. The DNA for the CDR3 is TGTGCCAGTAGTCTCCTGTCGGGACAGTACTACAATGAGCAGTTCTTC. The chain combines TRBV19 with TRBJ2-1, with 7 bases fitting TRBD1. V lost 5 bases, J lost 3 bases, and 10 bases stayed unmatched. There are 16 residues in the CDR3. Germline CDR1 and CDR2: LNHDA and SQIVND (reference sequence).

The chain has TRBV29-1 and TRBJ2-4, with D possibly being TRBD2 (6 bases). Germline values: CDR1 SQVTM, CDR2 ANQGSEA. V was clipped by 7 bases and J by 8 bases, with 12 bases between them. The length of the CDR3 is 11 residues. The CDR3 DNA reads TGCAGCGCCCAGTGGGGGGACATTCAGTACTTC. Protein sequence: CSAQWGDIQYF.

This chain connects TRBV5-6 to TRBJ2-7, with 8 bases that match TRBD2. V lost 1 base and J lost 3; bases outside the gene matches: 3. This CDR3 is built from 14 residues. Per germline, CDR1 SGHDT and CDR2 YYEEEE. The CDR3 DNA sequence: TGTGCCAGCAGCTTGCTAGCGGGTAACTACGAGCAGTACTTC. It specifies CASSLLAGNYEQYF.

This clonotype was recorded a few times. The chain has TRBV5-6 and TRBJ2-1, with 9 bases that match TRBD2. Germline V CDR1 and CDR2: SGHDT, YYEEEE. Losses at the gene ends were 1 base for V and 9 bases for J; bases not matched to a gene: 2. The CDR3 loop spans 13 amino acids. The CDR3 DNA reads TGTGCCAGCAGCTTGCTACTAGCGGGTGAGCAGTTCTTC. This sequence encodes CASSLLLAGEQFF.

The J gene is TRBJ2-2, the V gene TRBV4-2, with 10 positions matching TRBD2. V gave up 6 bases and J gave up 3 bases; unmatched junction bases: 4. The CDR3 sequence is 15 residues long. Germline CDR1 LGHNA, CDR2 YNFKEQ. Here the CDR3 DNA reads TGTGCCAGCAGGACCGGGACTAGCGACACCGGGGAGCTGTTTTTT. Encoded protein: CASRTGTSDTGELFF.

Here the CDR3 reads CASSQGGQGAEYGYTF. The CDR3 DNA follows: TGCGCCAGCAGCCAAGGGGGACAGGGGGCTGAGTATGGCTACACCTTC. V is TRBV4-1 and J is TRBJ1-2; 12 bases line up with TRBD1. In germline, CDR1 is MGHRA, CDR2 YSYEKL. The CDR3 extends over 16 amino acids. Trimming cost V 1 base and J 5 bases; bases outside gene matches: 5.

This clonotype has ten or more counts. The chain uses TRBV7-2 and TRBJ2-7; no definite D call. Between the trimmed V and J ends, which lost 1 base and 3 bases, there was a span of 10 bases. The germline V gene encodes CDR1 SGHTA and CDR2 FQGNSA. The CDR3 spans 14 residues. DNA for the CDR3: TGTGCCAGCAGCTTAGGTCGCCGGAACTACGAGCAGTACTTC. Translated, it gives CASSLGRRNYEQYF.

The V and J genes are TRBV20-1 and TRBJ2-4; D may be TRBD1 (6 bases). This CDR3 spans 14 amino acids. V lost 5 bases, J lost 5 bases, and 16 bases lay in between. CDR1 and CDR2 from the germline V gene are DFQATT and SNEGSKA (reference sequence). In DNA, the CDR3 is TGCAGTGCTGACGACAGGCTCATACAAAACATTCAGTACTTC. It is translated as CSADDRLIQNIQYF.

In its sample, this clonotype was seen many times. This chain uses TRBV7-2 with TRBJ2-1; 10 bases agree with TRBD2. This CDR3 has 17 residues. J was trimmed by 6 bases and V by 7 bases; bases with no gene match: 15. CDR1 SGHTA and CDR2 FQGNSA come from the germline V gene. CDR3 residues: CASTPNRLAGAPNEQFF. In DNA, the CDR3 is TGTGCCAGCACTCCCAACCGGCTAGCGGGGGCTCCCAATGAGCAGTTCTTC.

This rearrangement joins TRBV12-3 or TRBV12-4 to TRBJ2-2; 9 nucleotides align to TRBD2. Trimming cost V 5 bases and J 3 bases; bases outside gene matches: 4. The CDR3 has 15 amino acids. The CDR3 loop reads CASSMTSGYTGELFF. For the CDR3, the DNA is TGTGCCAGCAGTATGACTAGCGGATACACCGGGGAGCTGTTTTTT.

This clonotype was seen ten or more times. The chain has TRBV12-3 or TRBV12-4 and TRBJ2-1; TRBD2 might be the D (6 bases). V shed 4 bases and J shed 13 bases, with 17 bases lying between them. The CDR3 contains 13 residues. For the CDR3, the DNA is TGTGCCAGCAGTTCCGGACTACCATCCGCCCAGTTCTTC. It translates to CASSSGLPSAQFF.

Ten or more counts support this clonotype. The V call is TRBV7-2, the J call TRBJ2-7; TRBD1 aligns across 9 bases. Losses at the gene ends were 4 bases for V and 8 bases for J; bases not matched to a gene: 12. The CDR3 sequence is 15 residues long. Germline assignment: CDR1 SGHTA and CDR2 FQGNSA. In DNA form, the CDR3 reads TGTGCCAGCAGCTCCGATCGGAGACAGGGGGTTCAGCAGTACTTC. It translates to CASSSDRRQGVQQYF.

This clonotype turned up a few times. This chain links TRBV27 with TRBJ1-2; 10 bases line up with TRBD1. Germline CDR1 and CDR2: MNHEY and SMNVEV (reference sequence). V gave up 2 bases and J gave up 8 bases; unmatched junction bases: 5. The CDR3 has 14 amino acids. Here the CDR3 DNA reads TGTGCCAGCAGTTTAGGGACAGGGGTTTGGGGCTACACCTTC. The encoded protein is CASSLGTGVWGYTF.

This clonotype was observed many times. The CDR3 spells CASDQSGGDEQFF. CDR3 nucleotide sequence: TGTGCCAGTGATCAATCTGGAGGAGATGAGCAGTTCTTC. V usage is TRBV7-9 and J usage is TRBJ2-1; D is possibly TRBD2 (5 bases). V was pared by 9 bases and J by 8 bases, with 17 bases between. This CDR3 has 13 amino acids. Germline CDR1 and CDR2: SEHNR and FQNEAQ (reference sequence). The full variable domain, completed using reference TRBV7-9 and TRBJ2-1, is DTGVSQNPRHKITKRGQNVTFRCDPISEHNRLYWYRQTLGQGPEFLTYFQNEAQLEKSRLLSDRFSAERPKGSFSTLEIQRTEQGDSAMYLCASDQSGGDEQFFGPGTRLTVL.

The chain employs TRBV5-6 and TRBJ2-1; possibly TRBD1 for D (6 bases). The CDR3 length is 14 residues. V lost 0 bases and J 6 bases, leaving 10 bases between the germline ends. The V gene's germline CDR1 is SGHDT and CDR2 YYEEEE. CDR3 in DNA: TGTGCCAGCAGCTTGGGCCCGGACAGCAATGAGCAGTTCTTC. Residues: CASSLGPDSNEQFF.

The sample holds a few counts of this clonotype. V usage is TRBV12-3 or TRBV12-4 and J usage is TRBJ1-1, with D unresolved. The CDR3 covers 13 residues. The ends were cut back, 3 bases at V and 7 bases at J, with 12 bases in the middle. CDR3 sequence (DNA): TGTGCCAGCAGTTTGCTCCAGCCGCTTGAAGCTTTCTTT. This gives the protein CASSLLQPLEAFF.

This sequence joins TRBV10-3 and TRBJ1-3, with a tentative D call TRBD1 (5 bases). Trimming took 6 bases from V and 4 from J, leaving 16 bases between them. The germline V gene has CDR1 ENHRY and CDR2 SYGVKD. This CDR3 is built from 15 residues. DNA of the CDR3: TGTGCCATCAGCTCTTCCGGGACTATAGGAAACACCATATATTTT. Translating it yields CAISSSGTIGNTIYF.

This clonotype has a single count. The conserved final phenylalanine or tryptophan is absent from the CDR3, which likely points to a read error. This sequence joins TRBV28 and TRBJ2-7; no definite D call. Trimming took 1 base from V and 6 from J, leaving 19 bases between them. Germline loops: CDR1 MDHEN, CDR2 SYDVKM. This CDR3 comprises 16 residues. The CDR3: CASSLSRPQKAPEQYS. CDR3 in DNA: TGTGCCAGCAGTTTATCGAGACCCCAAAAGGCCCCCGAGCAGTACTCC.

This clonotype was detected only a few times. CDR3 region: CASSPRPQQNTEAFF. In nucleotides, the CDR3 is TGCGCCAGCAGCCCAAGACCGCAGCAGAACACTGAAGCTTTCTTT. This chain connects TRBV5-1 to TRBJ1-1; D gene ambiguous. The CDR3 is made up of 15 amino acids. The V end lost 4 bases, the J end lost 1 base, and 14 bases lay between the germline ends. Germline V gene data show CDR1 as SGHRS and CDR2 as YFSETQ. The variable domain in full, with the rest retrieved from reference TRBV5-1 and TRBJ1-1, is KAGVTQTPRYLIKTRGQQVTLSCSPISGHRSVSWYQQTPGQGLQFLFEYFSETQRNKGNFPGRFSGRQFSNSRSEMNVSTLELGDSALYLCASSPRPQQNTEAFFGQGTRLTVV.

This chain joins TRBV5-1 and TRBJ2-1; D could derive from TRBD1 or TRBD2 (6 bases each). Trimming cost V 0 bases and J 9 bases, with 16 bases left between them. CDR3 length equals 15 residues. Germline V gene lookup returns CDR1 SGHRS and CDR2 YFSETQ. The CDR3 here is CASSLVGNGGSEQFF. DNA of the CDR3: TGCGCCAGCAGCTTGGTCGGGAACGGGGGCAGTGAGCAGTTCTTC.

CDR3 sequence reads: CASSPDRVGNTEAFF. The CDR3 DNA is TGTGCCAGCAGCCCGGACAGGGTAGGAAACACTGAAGCTTTCTTT. The genes are TRBV11-2 and TRBJ1-1, with 8 bases matching TRBD1. The ends lost 5 bases at V and 2 bases at J; junction bases unmatched: 7. This CDR3 region has 15 residues. Germline-derived CDR1 and CDR2 are SGHAT and FQNNGV.

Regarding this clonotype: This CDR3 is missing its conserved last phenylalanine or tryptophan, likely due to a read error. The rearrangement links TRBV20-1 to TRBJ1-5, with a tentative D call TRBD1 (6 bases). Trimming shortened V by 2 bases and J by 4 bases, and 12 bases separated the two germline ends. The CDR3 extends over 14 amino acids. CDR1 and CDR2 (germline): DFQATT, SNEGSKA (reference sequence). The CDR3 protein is CSARQGLSNQPQHL. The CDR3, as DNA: TGCAGTGCTAGACAGGGGTTATCTAATCAGCCCCAGCATTTG.

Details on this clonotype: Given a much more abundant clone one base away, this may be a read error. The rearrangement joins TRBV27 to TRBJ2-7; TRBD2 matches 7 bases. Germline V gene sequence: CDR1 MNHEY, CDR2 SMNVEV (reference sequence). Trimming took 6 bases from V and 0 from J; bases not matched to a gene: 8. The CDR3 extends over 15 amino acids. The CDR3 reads CASRPSSGSSYEQYF. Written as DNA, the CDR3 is TGTGCCAGCAGACCATCTAGCGGCAGCTCCTACGAGCAGTACTTC.

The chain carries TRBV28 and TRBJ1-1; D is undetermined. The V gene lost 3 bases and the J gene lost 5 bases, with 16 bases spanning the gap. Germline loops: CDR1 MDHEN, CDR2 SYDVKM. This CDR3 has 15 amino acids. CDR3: CASSFLTGSGTEAFF. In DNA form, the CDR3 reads TGTGCCAGCAGTTTCCTTACGGGGTCGGGGACTGAAGCTTTCTTT.